This is a list of T cell receptor beta chains from one sample in a study of shared clonotypes between healthy human individuals. The table came from immunoSEQ multiplex PCR; TCRdb's copy has only in-frame clones and leaves some out. The sample holds around 1.5 million clones, nearly 99% seen once. Sequenced: naive CD4+ T cells sorted from blood. The receptor source for this set is a man aged 25 to 40 in good health. Both conserved end residues are part of each CDR3. D genes are given only for firm matches. A row's size may be missing; if present it is once, few, many or a size class.

14	TRBJ1-2	-	-	TRBV4-3	TGCGCCAGCAGCCGGACGGAGGGGTCCTATGGCTACACCTTC	CASSRTEGSYGYTF
16	TRBJ1-2	-	TRBD1	TRBV5-1	TGCGCCAGCAGCATAGGACAGGGGGCGCGGAACTATGGCTACACCTTC	CASSIGQGARNYGYTF
14	TRBJ1-1	-	-	TRBV6-6	TGTGCCAGCAGTTACGGCGGTTTGGGAACTGAAGCTTTCTTT	CASSYGGLGTEAFF
14	TRBJ2-7	-	TRBD1	TRBV28	TGTGCCAGCAGGGATGACAGGGGCCCCTACGAGCAGTACTTC	CASRDDRGPYEQYF
14	TRBJ1-1	-	-	TRBV7-2	TGTGCCAGCAGCTTAGGAGGGGGGAACACTGAAGCTTTCTTT	CASSLGGGNTEAFF
16	TRBJ2-1	-	TRBD1	TRBV15	TGTGCCACCACCTTATCCTCAGGGGGACCATACAATGAGCAGTTCTTC	CATTLSSGGPYNEQFF
13	TRBJ1-2	-	-	TRBV14	TGTGCCAGCAGCCAAGACCAGGTGTATGGCTACACCTTC	CASSQDQVYGYTF
13	TRBJ2-7	-	TRBD2	TRBV11-3	TGTGCCAGCAGCTCTAGCGGGAGGGACGAGCAGTACTTC	CASSSSGRDEQYF
16	TRBJ2-2	-	TRBD2	TRBV11-3	TGTGCCAGCAGCTTAGCCGGCGGGAGGCGAACCGGGGAGCTGTTTTTT	CASSLAGGRRTGELFF
17	TRBJ1-5	-	-	TRBV19	TGTGCCAGTAGTCTAAACCTTGGACAGAGGTGGCATCAGCCCCAGCATTTT	CASSLNLGQRWHQPQHF
14	TRBJ2-5	-	-	TRBV7-9	TGTGCCAGCAGCTTGATCCGGGTCGGGGAGACCCAGTACTTC	CASSLIRVGETQYF
16	TRBJ2-3	-	-	TRBV7-6	TGTGCCAGCAGCCCACCCGGGACTCCCGGGTTCGGTACGCAGTATTTT	CASSPPGTPGFGTQYF
15	TRBJ2-7	-	-	TRBV7-8	TGTGCCAGCAGCTTAAACTGGGACCCCTCCTACGAGCAGTACTTC	CASSLNWDPSYEQYF
14	TRBJ1-2	-	-	TRBV4-1	TGCGCCAGCAGCCAAGTCGAGACACTCTCCTCCTACACCTTC	CASSQVETLSSYTF
16	TRBJ2-7	-	-	TRBV7-9	TGTGCCAGCAGCTTAGGTTGGGCCCCGAGAGCGTACGAGCAGTACTTC	CASSLGWAPRAYEQYF
12	TRBJ2-2	-	-	TRBV19	TGTGCCAGTAGAATAGACACCGGGGAGCTGTTTTTT	CASRIDTGELFF
11	TRBJ2-7	-	-	TRBV18	TGTGCCAGCTCAACACGGGTCGAGCAGTACTTC	CASSTRVEQYF
15	TRBJ2-5	once	-	TRBV9	TGTGCCAGCAGCGTTATCCCCACAGGCCCGGAGACCCAGTACTTC	CASSVIPTGPETQYF
12	TRBJ1-2	-	TRBD1	TRBV6-5	TGTGCCAGCAGTTACGGACAGGGTGGCTACACCTTC	CASSYGQGGYTF
16	TRBJ2-5	-	-	TRBV5-6	TGTGCCAGCAGCTTGGCCGGGCTGGGTGGACAAGAGACCCAGTACTTC	CASSLAGLGGQETQYF
15	TRBJ2-7	-	TRBD2	TRBV18	TGTGCCAGCTCTTTAGGACTAGCGGGACCTGGGGAGCAGTACTTC	CASSLGLAGPGEQYF